This record covers a single TCR beta chain. This entry belongs to a study of blood T cell repertoires in COVID-19. The overall study: Acute-phase and convalescent COVID-19 samples originated in the United States, Italy and Spain. The cDNA or gDNA used as material had been derived from T cells, B-cell-depleted T cells, or PBMCs.

With V trimmed by 2 bases and J by 7 bases, 3 bases remained unmatched. This CDR3 has 14 residues. The germline CDR1 and CDR2 sequences are LNHDA and SQIVND (reference sequence). In the original workflow: The authors estimated nucleated cell counts from reference gene primer amplification. Sequenced by immunoSEQ multiplex PCR; TCRdb stores in-frame clones only, minus some. V and J calls and clone size are as listed in that table; D and trimming were resolved from the DNA. Altogether around 120,000 clones are present, about 87% being singletons, with the ten largest covering 25% to 35%. This chain links TRBV19 with TRBJ1-2; the match to TRBD1 covers 11 bases. The TCR sequence derives from a woman aged 65 to 85 with acute or convalescent COVID-19. The sequenced sample was peripheral blood. The CDR3 region has the DNA TGTGCCAGTAGTATAAGGACAGGGGGCGGTGGCTACACCTTC. Translated, it gives CASSIRTGGGGYTF.